This T cell receptor beta chain derives from a study of monozygotic twins with cystic fibrosis. Study information: Approximately 2.8 micrograms of fragmented DNA underwent around 16 PCR cycles for library preparation.

Study observations and caveats: Median Simpson clonality of approximately 0.009 suggested naive T cells predominated. J usage was most co-twin-similar in 8 of 16 pairs, V in 13. Monozygotic CF twins shared more identical nucleotide clonotypes than unrelated patients.

Concerning this clone: Its matching antigen is unknown.

Sequenced by immunoSEQ multiplex PCR; TCRdb stores in-frame clones only, minus some. This sample carries 34,000 or so clones, under 95% of them seen once, and the ten largest clones take about 0.2%. The CDR3 consists of 16 residues. Trimming stripped 0 bases from V and 4 bases from J, with 16 bases between. Germline V gives CDR1 WNHNN, CDR2 SYGVQD (reference sequence). The sequenced sample was blood. The gene calls are TRBV10-1 and TRBJ2-7; maybe TRBD2 (6 bases). This receptor was identified in a boy between 2 and 10 years old with cystic fibrosis. CDR3 protein: CASSESLTKEGYEQYF. CDR3 DNA: TGCGCCAGCAGTGAGTCGCTGACCAAGGAGGGATACGAGCAGTACTTC.